Listed here are 13 T cell receptor beta chains from one sample, sequenced in a study of blood T cell repertoires in COVID-19 (TCRdb year 2020). Library creation used the immunoSEQ multiplex PCR assay. In its TCRdb copy, this immuneACCESS table keeps in-frame sequences only and misses some clones. Where compared with another copy, unresolved V genes explain less than half of these, and the others have no known cause. Present in this sample are more than 300,000 clones, 88% of which were seen just once. Together, the top ten hold 5.5% to 7.5% of the sample. The specimen sequenced was peripheral blood. The receptors were gathered from a woman in her seventies with COVID-19, enrolled during active disease.

This chain links TRBV5-4 with TRBJ1-2, with 9 bases lining up with TRBD1. This CDR3 has 13 residues. CDR1 is SGHNT, CDR2 YYREEE, per germline (reference sequence). V trimming: 8 bases; J trimming: 4 bases; junction bases outside the gene matches: 6. The CDR3 nucleotides read TGTGCCAGTAAACAGGGGGCCGGCTATGGCTACACCTTC. This gives the protein CASKQGAGYGYTF. Combining the CDR3 with reference TRBV5-4 and TRBJ1-2 gives the whole variable domain ETGVTQSPTHLIKTRGQQVTLRCSSQSGHNTVSWYQQALGQGPQFIFQYYREEENGRGNFPPRFSGLQFPNYSSELNVNALELDDSALYLCASKQGAGYGYTFGSGTRLTVV.

V is TRBV5-5 and J is TRBJ2-1, with a weak D call TRBD1 (6 bases). The CDR3 length is 15 residues. With 0 bases removed from V and 4 bases from J, the gap between germline ends came to 11 bases. From germline, CDR1 is SGHKS and CDR2 YYEKEE (reference sequence). The CDR3 DNA is TGTGCCAGCAGCTTGGACGGACAGTTATACAATGAGCAGTTCTTC. It specifies CASSLDGQLYNEQFF.

This clone was picked up a small number of times. The genes are TRBV5-6 and TRBJ1-3, with a possible D match to TRBD1 (6 bases). The germline V gene encodes CDR1 SGHDT and CDR2 YYEEEE. There are 17 residues in the CDR3. Trimming shortened V by 0 bases and J by 4 bases, and 17 bases separated the two germline ends. CDR3 DNA: TGTGCCAGCAGCTTGGAAGGGGGGGAACAGAGAGGAAACACCATATATTTT. It yields the protein CASSLEGGEQRGNTIYF.

V usage is TRBV7-2 and J usage is TRBJ2-7; the D gene is possibly TRBD2 (5 bases). Germline CDR1 is SGHTA and CDR2 is FQGNSA. Trimming took 8 bases from V and 3 from J, leaving 17 bases between them. The CDR3 extends over 14 amino acids. As DNA, the CDR3 is TGTGCCAGCGGTAATGATACGGGGTACTACGAGCAGTACTTC. It translates to CASGNDTGYYEQYF.

The chain is built from TRBV4-1 and TRBJ2-1, with 8 bases lining up with TRBD2. The CDR3 length is 15 residues. V shed 1 base and J 8 bases; nucleotides not matched to a gene: 7. Germline CDR1 is MGHRA and CDR2 is YSYEKL. The CDR3 loop is CASSQGPGGGYEQFF. The CDR3 bases are TGCGCCAGCAGCCAAGGACCTGGCGGGGGGTATGAGCAGTTCTTC.

This chain uses TRBV6-5 with TRBJ1-6, with 8 bases lining up with TRBD1. Trimming removed 2 bases from V and 10 bases from J; junction bases left unmatched: 4. Germline lookup yields CDR1 MNHEY and CDR2 SVGAGI. The CDR3 covers 14 residues. In DNA, the CDR3 is TGTGCCAGCAGTTACGGGACAGGATCATCACCCCTCCACTTT. Its protein is CASSYGTGSSPLHF.

This chain uses TRBV18 with TRBJ1-1; D possibly corresponds to TRBD1 (6 bases). From germline, CDR1 is KGHSH and CDR2 LQKENI. The CDR3 is 14 amino acids. V gave up 6 bases and J gave up 5 bases, with 16 bases separating them. CDR3 bases: TGTGCCAGCTCCCCAGAGGGGGGGTTAACTGAAGCTTTCTTT. This translates into CASSPEGGLTEAFF.

The chain recombines TRBV6-2 or TRBV6-3 with TRBJ1-1; D is perhaps TRBD1 (5 bases). V shed 5 bases and J shed 5 bases, with 6 bases lying between them. This CDR3 spans 11 amino acids. Looked up from germline, CDR1 is MNHEY and CDR2 is SVGEGT. The CDR3 region is CASSQGTEAFF. CDR3 nucleotide sequence: TGTGCCAGCAGTCAGGGAACTGAAGCTTTCTTT.

V usage is TRBV7-2 and J usage is TRBJ2-3, with D unresolved. Per germline, CDR1 SGHTA and CDR2 FQGNSA. The CDR3 totals 14 residues. The V end was cut by 5 bases, the J end by 0 bases, with 9 bases between. CDR3 DNA: TGTGCCAGCAGCCCAGTGAGGAGCACAGATACGCAGTATTTT. Its translation: CASSPVRSTDTQYF.

The J gene is TRBJ1-1, the V gene TRBV24-1; D is unresolved. This CDR3 region has 13 residues. Per the germline V gene, CDR1 is KGHDR and CDR2 is SFDVKD. V was shortened by 7 bases and J by 1 base, with 9 bases between the two germline ends. The CDR3 nucleotides are TGTGCCACCAGAGGTGGGAGGAACACTGAAGCTTTCTTT. Encoded protein: CATRGGRNTEAFF.

The chain employs TRBV3-1 (or the pseudogene TRBV3-2) and TRBJ2-5; TRBD1 agrees at 8 bases. The CDR3 length is 17 residues. CDR1 and CDR2 (germline): LGHDT, YNNKEL (reference sequence). The V segment lost 0 bases and the J segment 4 bases; nucleotides outside the gene matches: 10. This CDR3 reads CASSQDLRSDRGETQYF. CDR3 coding DNA: TGTGCCAGCAGCCAAGATCTTAGGTCCGACAGGGGAGAGACCCAGTACTTC.

The rearrangement links TRBV19 to TRBJ1-2; D unclear. CDR1 is LNHDA and CDR2 is SQIVND in the germline V gene (reference sequence). The CDR3 is 15 residues long. Trimming took 7 bases from V and 2 from J, leaving 17 bases between them. CDR3 region: CASTINLGGNYGYTF. CDR3 coding DNA: TGTGCCAGTACCATCAACTTGGGAGGGAACTATGGCTACACCTTC.

The chain couples TRBV6-2 or TRBV6-3 to TRBJ1-1; D is undetermined. The germline CDR1 and CDR2 sequences are MNHEY and SVGEGT. The CDR3 runs to 15 residues. Trimming took 2 bases from V and 5 from J, leaving 15 bases between them. The CDR3 DNA reads as TGTGCCAGCAGTTACAGGGCCGGGGAGTGGACTGAAGCTTTCTTT. Protein: CASSYRAGEWTEAFF.